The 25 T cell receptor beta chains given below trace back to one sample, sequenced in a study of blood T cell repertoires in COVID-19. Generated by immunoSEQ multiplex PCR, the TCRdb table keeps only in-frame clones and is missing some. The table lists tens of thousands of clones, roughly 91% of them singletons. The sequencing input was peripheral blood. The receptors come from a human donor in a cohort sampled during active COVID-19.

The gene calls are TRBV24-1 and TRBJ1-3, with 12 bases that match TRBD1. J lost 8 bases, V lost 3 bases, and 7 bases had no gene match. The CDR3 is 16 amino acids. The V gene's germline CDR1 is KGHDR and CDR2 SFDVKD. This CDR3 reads CATSDEGQGATDTIYF. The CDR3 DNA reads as TGTGCCACCAGTGATGAGGGACAGGGGGCTACAGACACCATATATTTT.

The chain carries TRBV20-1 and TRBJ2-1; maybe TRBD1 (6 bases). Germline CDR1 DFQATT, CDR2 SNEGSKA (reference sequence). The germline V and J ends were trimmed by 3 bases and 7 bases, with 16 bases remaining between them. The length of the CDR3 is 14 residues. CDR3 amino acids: CSASLPRGENEQFF. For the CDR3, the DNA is TGCAGTGCTAGTCTGCCCAGGGGTGAGAATGAGCAGTTCTTC.

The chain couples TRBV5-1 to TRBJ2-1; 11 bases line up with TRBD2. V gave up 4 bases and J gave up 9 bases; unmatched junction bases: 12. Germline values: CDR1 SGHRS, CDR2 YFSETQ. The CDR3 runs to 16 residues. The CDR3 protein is CASSTARSGGAGEQFF. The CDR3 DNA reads TGCGCCAGCAGCACCGCTCGTAGCGGGGGGGCGGGTGAGCAGTTCTTC.

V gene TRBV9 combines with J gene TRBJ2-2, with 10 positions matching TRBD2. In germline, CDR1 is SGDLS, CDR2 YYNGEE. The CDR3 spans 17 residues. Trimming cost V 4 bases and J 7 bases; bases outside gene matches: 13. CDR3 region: CASSPRTSGLIGGELFF. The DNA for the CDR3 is TGTGCCAGCAGCCCCCGGACTAGCGGTTTGATCGGCGGGGAGCTGTTTTTT.

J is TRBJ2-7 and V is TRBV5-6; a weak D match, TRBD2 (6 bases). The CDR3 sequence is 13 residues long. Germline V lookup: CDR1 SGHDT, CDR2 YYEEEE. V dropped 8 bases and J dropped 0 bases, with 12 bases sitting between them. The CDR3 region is CARSGRDSYEQYV. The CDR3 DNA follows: TGTGCCAGGAGTGGGCGGGACTCCTACGAGCAGTACGTC.

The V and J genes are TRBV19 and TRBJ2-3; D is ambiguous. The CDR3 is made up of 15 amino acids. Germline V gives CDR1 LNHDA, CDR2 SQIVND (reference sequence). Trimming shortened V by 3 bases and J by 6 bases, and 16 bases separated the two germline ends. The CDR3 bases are TGTGCCAGTAGTATTGGAGTAGCCGCTGTGGATACGCAGTATTTT. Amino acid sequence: CASSIGVAAVDTQYF.

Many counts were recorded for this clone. CDR3 nucleotides: TGTGCCATCAGTGAGGGGCCAGGGGCGCAGTATTTT. It is translated as CAISEGPGAQYF. The rearrangement uses TRBV10-3 and TRBJ2-3; maybe TRBD1 (6 bases). Per the germline V gene, CDR1 is ENHRY and CDR2 is SYGVKD. V gave up 2 bases and J gave up 10 bases, with 10 bases separating them. The CDR3 extends over 12 amino acids.

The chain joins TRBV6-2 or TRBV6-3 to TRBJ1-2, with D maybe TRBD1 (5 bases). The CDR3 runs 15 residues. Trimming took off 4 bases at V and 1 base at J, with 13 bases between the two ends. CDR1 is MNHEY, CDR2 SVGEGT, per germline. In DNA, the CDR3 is TGTGCCAGCAGTTCCCCGGACACCGGTAACTATGGCTACACCTTC. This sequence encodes CASSSPDTGNYGYTF.

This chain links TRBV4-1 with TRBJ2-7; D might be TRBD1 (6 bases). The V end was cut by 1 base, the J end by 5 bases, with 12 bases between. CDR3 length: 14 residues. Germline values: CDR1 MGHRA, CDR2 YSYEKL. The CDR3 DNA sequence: TGCGCCAGCAGCCAAGTGACAGGAGCGGACGAGCAGTACTTC. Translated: CASSQVTGADEQYF.

Here the CDR3 reads CATSGQTGDFETQYF. The CDR3 DNA follows: TGTGCCACCAGCGGCCAGACAGGGGACTTTGAGACCCAGTACTTC. This chain joins TRBV15 and TRBJ2-5; 8 nucleotides match TRBD1. V trimming: 5 bases; J trimming: 5 bases; junction bases outside the gene matches: 10. In germline, CDR1 is LNHNV, CDR2 YYDKDF (reference sequence). This CDR3 has 15 amino acids.

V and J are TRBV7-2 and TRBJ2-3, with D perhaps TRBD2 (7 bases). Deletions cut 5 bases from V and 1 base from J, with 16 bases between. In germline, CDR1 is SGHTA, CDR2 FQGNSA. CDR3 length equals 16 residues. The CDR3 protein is CASSPLGGGGTDTQYF. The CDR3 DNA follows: TGTGCCAGCAGCCCTCTAGGAGGGGGGGGCACAGATACGCAGTATTTT.

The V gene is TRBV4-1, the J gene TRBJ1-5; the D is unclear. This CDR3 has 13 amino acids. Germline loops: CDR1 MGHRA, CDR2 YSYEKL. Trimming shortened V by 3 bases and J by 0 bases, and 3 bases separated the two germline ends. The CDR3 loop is CASSQSSNQPQHF. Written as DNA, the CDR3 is TGCGCCAGCAGCCAGAGTAGCAATCAGCCCCAGCATTTT.

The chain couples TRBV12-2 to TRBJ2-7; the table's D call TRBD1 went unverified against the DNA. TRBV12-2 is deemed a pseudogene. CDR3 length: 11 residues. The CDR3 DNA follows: TGTGCAGGCCAGGGGTATCACGAGCAGTACTTC. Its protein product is CAGQGYHEQYF.

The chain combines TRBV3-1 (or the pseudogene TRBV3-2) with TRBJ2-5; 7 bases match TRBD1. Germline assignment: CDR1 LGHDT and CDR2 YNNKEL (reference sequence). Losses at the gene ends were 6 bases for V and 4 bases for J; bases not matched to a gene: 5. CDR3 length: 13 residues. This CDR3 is CASSHRGGETQYF. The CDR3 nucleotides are TGTGCCAGCAGTCACAGGGGTGGAGAGACCCAGTACTTC.

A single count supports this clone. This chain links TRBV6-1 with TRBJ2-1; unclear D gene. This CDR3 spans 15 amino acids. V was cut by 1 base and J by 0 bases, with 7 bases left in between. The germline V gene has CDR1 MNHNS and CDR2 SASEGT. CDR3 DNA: TGTGCCAGCAGTGAAGAAACGAGCTCCTACAATGAGCAGTTCTTC. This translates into CASSEETSSYNEQFF.

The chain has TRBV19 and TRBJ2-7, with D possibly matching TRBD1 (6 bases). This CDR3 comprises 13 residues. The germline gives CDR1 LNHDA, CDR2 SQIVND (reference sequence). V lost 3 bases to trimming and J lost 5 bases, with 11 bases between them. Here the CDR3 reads CASSIVRGNEQYF. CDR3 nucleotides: TGTGCCAGTAGTATTGTCAGGGGAAACGAGCAGTACTTC.

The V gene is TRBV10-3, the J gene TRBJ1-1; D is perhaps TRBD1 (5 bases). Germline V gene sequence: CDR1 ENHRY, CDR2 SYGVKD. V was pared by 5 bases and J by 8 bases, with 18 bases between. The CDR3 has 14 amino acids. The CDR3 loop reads CAISSDTGPPEAFF. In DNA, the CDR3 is TGTGCCATCAGTTCTGATACAGGTCCCCCGGAAGCTTTCTTT.

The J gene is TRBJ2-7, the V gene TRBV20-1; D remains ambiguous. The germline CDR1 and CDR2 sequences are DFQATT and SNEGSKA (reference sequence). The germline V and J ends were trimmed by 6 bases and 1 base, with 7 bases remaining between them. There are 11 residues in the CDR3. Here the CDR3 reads CSALSSYEQYF. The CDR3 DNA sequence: TGCAGTGCCCTCAGTTCCTACGAGCAGTACTTC.

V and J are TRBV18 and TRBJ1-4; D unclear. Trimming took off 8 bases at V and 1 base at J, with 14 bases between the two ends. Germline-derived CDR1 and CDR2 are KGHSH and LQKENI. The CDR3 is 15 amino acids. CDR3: CASTILSGTNEKLFF. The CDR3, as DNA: TGTGCCAGCACAATCCTTTCGGGAACTAATGAAAAACTGTTTTTT.

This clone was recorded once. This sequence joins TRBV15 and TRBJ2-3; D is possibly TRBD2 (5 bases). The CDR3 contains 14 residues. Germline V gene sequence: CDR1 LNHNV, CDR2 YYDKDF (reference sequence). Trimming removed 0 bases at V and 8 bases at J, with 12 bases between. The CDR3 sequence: CATSREPGLITQYF. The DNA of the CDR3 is TGTGCCACCAGCAGAGAACCCGGACTCATTACGCAGTATTTT.

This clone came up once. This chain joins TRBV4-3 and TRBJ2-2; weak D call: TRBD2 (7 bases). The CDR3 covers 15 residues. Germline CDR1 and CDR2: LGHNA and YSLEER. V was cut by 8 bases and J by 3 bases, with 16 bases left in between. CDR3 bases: TGCGCCAGCCGGCTGGGGGCGGGGGACACCGGGGAGCTGTTTTTT. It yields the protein CASRLGAGDTGELFF.

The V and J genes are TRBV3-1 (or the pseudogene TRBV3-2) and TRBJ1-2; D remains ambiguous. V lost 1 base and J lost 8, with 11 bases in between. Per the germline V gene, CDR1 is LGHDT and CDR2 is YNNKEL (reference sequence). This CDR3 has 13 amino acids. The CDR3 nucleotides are TGTGCCAGCAGCCAAGGCCGGACTGAGGGCTACACCTTC. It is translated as CASSQGRTEGYTF.

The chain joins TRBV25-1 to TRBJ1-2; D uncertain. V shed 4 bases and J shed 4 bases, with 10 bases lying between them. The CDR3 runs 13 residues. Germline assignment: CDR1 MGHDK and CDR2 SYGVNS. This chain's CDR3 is CASSVSGFYGYTF. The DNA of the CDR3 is TGTGCCAGCAGTGTTTCGGGTTTCTATGGCTACACCTTC.

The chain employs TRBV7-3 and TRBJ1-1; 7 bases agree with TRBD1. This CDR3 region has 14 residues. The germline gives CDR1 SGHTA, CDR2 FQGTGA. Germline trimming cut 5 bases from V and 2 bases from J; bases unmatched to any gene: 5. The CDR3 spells CASSPGGPNTEAFF. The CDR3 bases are TGTGCCAGCAGCCCAGGGGGGCCAAACACTGAAGCTTTCTTT.

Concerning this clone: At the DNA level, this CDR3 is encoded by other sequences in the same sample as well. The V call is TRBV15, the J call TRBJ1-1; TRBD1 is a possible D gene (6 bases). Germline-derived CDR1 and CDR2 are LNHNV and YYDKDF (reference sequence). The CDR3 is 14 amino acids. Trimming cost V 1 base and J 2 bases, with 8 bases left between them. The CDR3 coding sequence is TGTGCCACCAGCAGAGGGACAGCAAACACTGAAGCTTTCTTT. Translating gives CATSRGTANTEAFF.